The present TCR beta chain was sequenced within a study of spatial heterogeneity in lung cancer. Study-level background: For the average unique TCR and UMI combination, more than 8.5 occurrences appeared in raw reads. General observations from the study: Ubiquitous and regional expanded TCR counts correlated with ubiquitous and regional nonsynonymous mutations, respectively. Counts of expanded alpha and beta TCRs within tumors tracked the tumor nonsynonymous mutation count.

The CDR3 spans 12 amino acids, including both terminal residues. This clonotype was found a few times. Its matching antigen is unknown. Lacking the conserved final phenylalanine or tryptophan, this CDR3 likely reflects a read error. The limits of the CDR3 on the DNA are not certain, so only TCRdb's listed CDR3 is given. TCR cDNA molecules each carried a unique molecular identifier. TCRdb independently ran MiXCR on the 5' RACE reads; one entry per CDR3 protein. Here the sample spans about 4,300 distinct CDR3 sequences, 30% to 45% being singletons. As to time point: sample taken at primary tumor resection. Tumor, nontumor lung or frozen PBMC supplied whole RNA that was sequenced unsorted.

J is TRBJ2-7 and V is TRBV12-3 or TRBV12-4; TRBD1 reflects the table's D call only, with no check against the DNA. Material: lung tumor tissue, obtained at surgery. The sequence came from a male donor with early-stage non-small cell lung cancer. The CDR3 loop is CASSNRGQPLLL.